Listed below are T cell receptor beta chains from one sample, sequenced in a study of cytomegalovirus exposure and HLA in healthy donors. Assay: immunoSEQ multiplex PCR; the TCRdb copy retains only in-frame clones and omits some. The sample carries approximately 100,000 clones, roughly 80% recorded once. Source material: PBMCs. Receptors originate from a female donor in good health and CMV-seronegative. Both conserved end residues are part of each CDR3. A D gene is named only where the DNA matches it firmly. Expanded clones get a size class; other rows say once, few or many, or leave the size out.

J | V | size | D | DNA | CDR3
TRBJ2-3 | TRBV7-2 | - | TRBD1 | TGTGCCAGCAGCATCACAGGGGGCGCAGATACGCAGTATTTT | CASSITGGADTQYF
TRBJ1-2 | TRBV6-1 | - | - | TGTGCCACCCCCCCCGGGGGGATTGCAGGCTATGGCTACACCTTC | CATPPGGIAGYGYTF
TRBJ2-7 | TRBV5-6 | once | TRBD1 | TGTGCCAGCAGCCAACTCGATAGGGACAGGGTCCCCTACGAGCAGTACTTC | CASSQLDRDRVPYEQYF
TRBJ1-5 | TRBV7-2 | - | - | TGTGCCAGCAGCGCCAGGGGCTATAGCAATCAGCCCCAGCATTTT | CASSARGYSNQPQHF
TRBJ2-1 | TRBV6-7 | - | - | TGTGCCGACTCGGGGGTTTTCTACAATGAGCAGTTCTTC | CADSGVFYNEQFF
TRBJ2-1 | TRBV7-9 | - | - | TGTGCCAGCAGCTTAGCCGGCGGGGGCCTTTCGAATGAGCAGTTCTTC | CASSLAGGGLSNEQFF
TRBJ2-7 | TRBV2 | - | TRBD1 | TGTGCCAGCATGCGGGGACAGGGTACGAGGGAGCAGTACTTC | CASMRGQGTREQYF
TRBJ2-7 | TRBV30 | - | TRBD2 | TGTGCCTGGAGTGGGGGGGGGTCCCTTTGGGACGAGCAGTACTTC | CAWSGGGSLWDEQYF
TRBJ2-3 | TRBV7-9 | - | - | TGTGCCAGCAGCTTATCGAGGGGGACCACAGATACGCAGTATTTT | CASSLSRGTTDTQYF
TRBJ2-7 | TRBV6-1 | few | - | TGTGCCACCAAGGACAGCCTCTCCTACGAGCAGTACTTC | CATKDSLSYEQYF
TRBJ1-2 | TRBV27 | - | - | TGTGCCAGCGCCCGTCAGGGTAGCTATGGCTACACCTTC | CASARQGSYGYTF